Presented here are 6 T cell receptor beta chains from one specimen sequenced in a study of patients and donors after allogeneic stem cell transplantation. One entry per CDR3 protein, called by TCRdb with MiXCR from the RT-PCR reads. The sample has approximately 9,000 distinct CDR3 sequences; about 4% are singletons. The source material was blood, either unsorted or a sorted T cell fraction (not recorded which). All receptors come from a human donor who was either an allogeneic HSCT recipient or a stem cell or donor lymphocyte infusion donor (not recorded which). It is not recorded whose cells these are; they may come from a transplant donor.

For this clonotype: It may be a read error: a sequence one base away is much more abundant. The CDR3 does not end in the conserved phenylalanine or tryptophan, so this is likely a read error. The chain is built from TRBV3-1 and TRBJ2-5, with a weak D call TRBD2 (5 bases). Germline lookup yields CDR1 LGHDT and CDR2 YNNKEL (reference sequence). V lost 1 base, J lost 5 bases, and 8 bases lay in between. The CDR3 has 13 residues. CDR3 loop: CASSQAGSETQYL. The CDR3 DNA reads TGTGCCAGCAGCCAAGCGGGGAGTGAGACCCAGTACCTC.

Within the sample, this clonotype is medium-sized. This chain uses TRBV12-3 or TRBV12-4 with TRBJ1-1; 9 bases agree with TRBD1. The CDR3 consists of 14 residues. Trimming took 3 bases from V and 5 from J; bases not matched to a gene: 4. CDR3 residues: CASSFRGQGTEAFF. The CDR3 DNA reads TGTGCCAGCAGTTTTCGGGGACAGGGAACTGAAGCTTTCTTT.

This clonotype was observed at least ten times. The J gene is TRBJ2-5, the V gene TRBV9; 8 nucleotides align to TRBD2. This CDR3 spans 15 amino acids. J gave up 1 base and V 0 bases, and 2 bases lay outside the gene matches. The germline V gene has CDR1 SGDLS and CDR2 YYNGEE. The CDR3 region has the DNA TGTGCCAGCAGCGTAGAAGCGGGAGCCCAAGAGACCCAGTACTTC. The encoded protein is CASSVEAGAQETQYF. Complete variable domain (other parts from reference TRBV9 and TRBJ2-5): DSGVTQTPKHLITATGQRVTLRCSPRSGDLSVYWYQQSLDQGLQFLIQYYNGEERAKGNILERFSAQQFPDLHSELNLSSLELGDSALYFCASSVEAGAQETQYFGPGTRLLVL.

This clonotype was recorded at least ten times. The chain is built from TRBV5-6 and TRBJ1-5, with D possibly being TRBD1 (5 bases). Deletions cut 3 bases from V and 7 bases from J, with 17 bases between. This CDR3 comprises 15 residues. The V gene's germline CDR1 is SGHDT and CDR2 YYEEEE. This CDR3 reads CASSSLGSRGQPQHF. CDR3 DNA: TGTGCCAGCAGCTCCCTTGGAAGCCGGGGGCAGCCCCAGCATTTT. The full variable domain, with the rest looked up from reference TRBV5-6 and TRBJ1-5, is DAGVTQSPTHLIKTRGQQVTLRCSPKSGHDTVSWYQQALGQGPQFIFQYYEEEERQRGNFPDRFSGHQFPNYSSELNVNALLLGDSALYLCASSSLGSRGQPQHFGDGTRLSIL.

By share, this clonotype ranks as medium-sized. The CDR3 loop reads CASSLGGTAQPQHF. CDR3 in DNA: TGTGCCAGCAGCTTGGGGGGGACAGCCCAGCCCCAGCATTTT. The chain combines TRBV7-2 with TRBJ1-5; TRBD1 agrees at 7 bases. This CDR3 spans 14 amino acids. V gave up 3 bases and J gave up 7 bases; unmatched junction bases: 6. Germline lookup yields CDR1 SGHTA and CDR2 FQGNSA.

This clonotype has ten or more counts. The chain recombines TRBV7-3 with TRBJ2-2; the match to TRBD2 covers 11 bases. The CDR3 consists of 19 residues. The ends lost 4 bases at V and 3 bases at J; junction bases unmatched: 13. Germline V CDR1 and CDR2: SGHTA, FQGTGA. DNA of the CDR3: TGTGCCAGCAGCTCCCGAAGCCAGACTAGCGGGAACTACACCGGGGAGCTGTTTTTT. It is translated as CASSSRSQTSGNYTGELFF.